These 21 T cell receptor beta chains were all obtained from the same sample, sequenced in a study of T cells in Graves' hyperthyroidism and ophthalmopathy. The investigators amplified TCR beta CDR3 regions from RNA transcripts. The HTBI primer set served for first-round RT-PCR of the TCR CDR3. TCRdb re-called the multiplex PCR reads through MiXCR, storing one row per CDR3 protein. The data hold more than 500,000 distinct CDR3 sequences, with roughly 15% observed a single time. The sequencing input was blood. These receptors came from a woman aged 25 to 39 with Graves' hyperthyroidism.

This clonotype appeared many times. The chain carries TRBV3-1 and TRBJ2-1; 7 nucleotides agree with TRBD2. This CDR3 contains 14 residues. V shed 1 base, J shed 7 bases, and the junction held 4 bases outside the gene matches. Germline V gene sequence: CDR1 LGHDT, CDR2 YNNKEL (reference sequence). CDR3 in DNA: TGTGCCAGCAGCCAAGGGTTAGCGGGTAATGAGCAGTTCTTC. It translates to CASSQGLAGNEQFF.

In regard to this clonotype: Its ends do not fully match the called genes, so a read error is possible. The chain has TRBV14 and TRBJ1-1; no firm D call. The CDR3 has 17 amino acids. Germline loops: CDR1 SGHDN, CDR2 FVKESK. The CDR3 DNA reads as TGTGCCAGCAGCCAAGGCCATCCCGGGCGGGAGAACACTGGAGCTTTCTTT. Protein sequence: CASSQGHPGRENTGAFF.

The chain combines TRBV19 with TRBJ1-5; D not resolved. The CDR3 is 11 amino acids. V lost 1 base, J lost 12 bases, and 7 bases lay in between. CDR1 and CDR2 (germline): LNHDA, SQIVND (reference sequence). Here the CDR3 reads CASSIGQGQHF. CDR3 sequence (DNA): TGTGCCAGTAGTATAGGGCAAGGCCAGCATTTT. Together with reference TRBV19 and TRBJ1-5, the CDR3 gives the full variable domain: DGGITQSPKYLFRKEGQNVTLSCEQNLNHDAMYWYRQDPGQGLRLIYYSQIVNDFQKGDIAEGYSVSREKKESFPLTVTSAQKNPTAFYLCASSIGQGQHFGDGTRLSIL.

This clonotype was seen many times. The CDR3, as DNA: TGCAGCGTTGTGTACAATTACAATGAGCAGTTCTTC. It encodes CSVVYNYNEQFF. The chain is built from TRBV29-1 and TRBJ2-1; D is unresolved. Germline CDR1 SQVTM, CDR2 ANQGSEA. V gave up 4 bases and J gave up 4 bases, with 8 bases separating them. The CDR3 consists of 12 residues.

This clonotype has only a few counts. This CDR3 reads CASSSYRSNTQYF. In nucleotides, the CDR3 is TGTGCCAGCAGCAGTTACCGATCCAATACGCAGTATTTT. The chain uses TRBV28 and TRBJ2-3; no clear D gene. In germline, CDR1 is MDHEN, CDR2 SYDVKM. The CDR3 runs to 13 residues. V dropped 6 bases and J dropped 7 bases, with 14 bases sitting between them. The whole variable domain, remainder taken from reference TRBV28 and TRBJ2-3, is DVKVTQSSRYLVKRTGEKVFLECVQDMDHENMFWYRQDPGLGLRLIYFSYDVKMKEKGDIPEGYSVSREKKERFSLILESASTNQTSMYLCASSSYRSNTQYFGPGTRLTVL.

This clonotype has a handful of counts. The chain links TRBV25-1 to TRBJ2-3; D remains ambiguous. The germline V and J ends were trimmed by 0 bases and 1 base, with 11 bases remaining between them. The CDR3 sequence is 16 residues long. In germline, CDR1 is MGHDK, CDR2 SYGVNS. The CDR3 coding sequence is TGTGCCAGCAGTGAATATGGGTGGGCGGGCACAGATACGCAGTATTTT. Its protein product is CASSEYGWAGTDTQYF.

This sequence joins TRBV3-1 and TRBJ2-2; D is perhaps TRBD1 or TRBD2 (5 bases each). The V end lost 6 bases, the J end lost 6 bases, and 8 bases lay between the germline ends. Germline V lookup: CDR1 LGHDT, CDR2 YNNKEL (reference sequence). This CDR3 is 12 amino acids long. In nucleotides, the CDR3 is TGTGCCAGCAGGCAGGGACCCGGGGAGCTGTTTTTT. Translating it yields CASRQGPGELFF.

The chain links TRBV12-3 or TRBV12-4 to TRBJ2-1, with D unclear. V lost 7 bases, J lost 5 bases, and 15 bases lay in between. This CDR3 contains 14 residues. CDR3 protein: CASTIASRNNEQFF. In nucleotides, the CDR3 is TGTGCCAGCACCATTGCATCTAGAAACAATGAGCAGTTCTTC.

The chain is built from TRBV20-1 and TRBJ2-3; no definite D call. Per the germline V gene, CDR1 is DFQATT and CDR2 is SNEGSKA (reference sequence). CDR3 length: 10 amino acids. Trimming left V 8 bases short and J 9 bases short, with 12 bases between. In DNA, the CDR3 is TGCAGTCCCTCCTTAGGGACGCAGTATTTT. Translating gives CSPSLGTQYF.

This clonotype was seen many times. V is TRBV18 and J is TRBJ1-1; D not resolved. The CDR3 sequence is 12 residues long. Germline loops: CDR1 KGHSH, CDR2 LQKENI. V gave up 4 bases and J gave up 5 bases, with 8 bases separating them. The CDR3 loop is CASSLNRTEAFF. In DNA, the CDR3 is TGTGCCAGCTCACTCAACCGAACTGAAGCTTTCTTT.

This clonotype occurred many times. The junction departs from germline at one end; a sequencing error may be responsible. The chain has TRBV5-1 and TRBJ2-1; possibly TRBD1 for D (5 bases). CDR1 and CDR2 (germline): SGHRS, YFSETQ. This CDR3 region has 13 residues. CDR3 sequence (DNA): TGTGCCAGCAGTTTAGACAGCTACAATGAGCAGTTCTTC. Translation: CASSLDSYNEQFF.

This clonotype was seen more than once but under ten times. The rearrangement joins TRBV5-4 to TRBJ2-2, with D hard to call. Trimming left V 7 bases short and J 5 bases short, with 18 bases between. Germline loops: CDR1 SGHNT, CDR2 YYREEE (reference sequence). The length of the CDR3 is 15 residues. In DNA form, the CDR3 reads TGTGCCAGCCCCAGCACTGCCGCGAGGACCGGGGAGCTGTTTTTT. The encoded protein is CASPSTAARTGELFF.

The chain employs TRBV5-1 and TRBJ1-1, with 9 bases that match TRBD1. The CDR3 has 14 residues. The germline gives CDR1 SGHRS, CDR2 YFSETQ. The V and J ends lost 7 bases and 1 base, in that order; junction bases with no gene match: 5. The CDR3 DNA reads TGCGCCAGCGGCCGGGACAGGGCGAACACTGAAGCTTTCTTT. This sequence encodes CASGRDRANTEAFF.

This clonotype has a handful of counts. Sequence at one end of the junction differs from germline and may be a read error. The V gene is TRBV12-3 or TRBV12-4, the J gene TRBJ2-1; 7 positions match TRBD2. CDR3 size: 18 residues. The CDR3 region has the DNA TGTGCCAGCAGTTTAGTCACTGTGTTGCTAGCGGAGAGCAATGAGCAGCTCTTC. This codes for CASSLVTVLLAESNEQLF.

Ten or more counts support this clonotype. The chain employs TRBV14 and TRBJ2-3; 8 nucleotides agree with TRBD2. Germline CDR1 is SGHDN and CDR2 is FVKESK. There are 16 residues in the CDR3. Trimming removed 4 bases from V and 0 bases from J; junction bases left unmatched: 6. CDR3 DNA: TGTGCCAGCAGCCCGTTACTAGCGGCTAGCACAGATACGCAGTATTTT. This gives the protein CASSPLLAASTDTQYF.

The genes are TRBV9 and TRBJ1-1, with D unclear. The CDR3 sequence is 15 residues long. Germline V lookup: CDR1 SGDLS, CDR2 YYNGEE. Deletions cut 0 bases from V and 1 base from J, with 10 bases between. This CDR3 reads CASSVVGRSNTEAFF. In DNA, the CDR3 is TGTGCCAGCAGCGTAGTAGGCAGATCGAACACTGAAGCTTTCTTT. The variable domain in full, completed from reference TRBV9 and TRBJ1-1, reads DSGVTQTPKHLITATGQRVTLRCSPRSGDLSVYWYQQSLDQGLQFLIQYYNGEERAKGNILERFSAQQFPDLHSELNLSSLELGDSALYFCASSVVGRSNTEAFFGQGTRLTVV.

The chain employs TRBV27 and TRBJ2-1; the D gene is possibly TRBD2 (6 bases). Trimming pared 5 bases from V and 9 bases from J, leaving 17 bases between. Germline CDR1 MNHEY, CDR2 SMNVEV (reference sequence). The CDR3 is made up of 14 amino acids. CDR3 loop: CASSLKAGLAEQFF. CDR3 bases: TGTGCCAGCAGTCTCAAGGCGGGACTCGCTGAGCAGTTCTTC.

This clonotype has ten or more counts. CDR3 loop: CASSDERGETQYF. Written as DNA, the CDR3 is TGTGCCAGCAGCGACGAGCGGGGAGAGACCCAGTACTTC. The chain joins TRBV11-2 to TRBJ2-5; 7 bases map to TRBD2. This CDR3 is 13 amino acids long. The ends lost 5 bases at V and 4 bases at J; junction bases unmatched: 4. CDR1 is SGHAT, CDR2 FQNNGV, per germline.

The chain couples TRBV28 to TRBJ2-3, with TRBD1 matching 9 bases. Germline loops: CDR1 MDHEN, CDR2 SYDVKM. The CDR3 extends over 15 amino acids. V trimming: 2 bases; J trimming: 6 bases; junction bases outside the gene matches: 6. CDR3 sequence: CASSLGGQGLDTQYF. CDR3 bases: TGTGCCAGCAGTTTAGGGGGACAGGGTTTGGATACGCAGTATTTT.

In this sample, this clonotype turned up many times. The CDR3 DNA is TGTGCCAGCAGCTTATCAGGGGGCTCTAGCACAGATACGCAGTATTTT. Amino acids: CASSLSGGSSTDTQYF. V and J are TRBV7-8 and TRBJ2-3; 8 nucleotides match TRBD1. This CDR3 has 16 residues. The germline V gene has CDR1 SGHVS and CDR2 FQNEAQ. Unmatched junction bases numbered 4, after V lost 2 bases and J lost 0 bases.

In its sample, this clonotype was seen many times. The V and J genes are TRBV20-1 and TRBJ2-5; 15 positions match TRBD2. In germline, CDR1 is DFQATT, CDR2 SNEGSKA (reference sequence). J was trimmed by 4 bases and V by 5 bases; bases with no gene match: 2. The CDR3 loop spans 14 amino acids. The CDR3 spells CSASGLAGGETQYF. CDR3 DNA sequence: TGCAGTGCTTCGGGACTAGCGGGGGGAGAGACCCAGTACTTC.